This entry lists 13 T cell receptor beta chains sequenced from one sample in a study of cytomegalovirus exposure and HLA in healthy donors. PCR involved 60 Vbeta and 13 Jbeta primers. Sequenced by immunoSEQ multiplex PCR; TCRdb stores in-frame clones only, minus some. The sample shows about 170,000 clones, about 75% of them seen only once. The sample taken for sequencing was PBMCs. These receptors originate from a woman aged 45-65 years in good health and CMV-seropositive.

The chain has TRBV2 and TRBJ1-1; maybe TRBD1 (6 bases). V was trimmed by 6 bases and J by 5 bases, leaving 13 bases between them. CDR3 length equals 13 residues. Germline V gene lookup returns CDR1 SNHLY and CDR2 FYNNEI. CDR3 bases: TGTGCCAGCAGGGAGGAGGGGGGGACTGAAGCTTTCTTT. Translated, it gives CASREEGGTEAFF.

This clone appeared many times. This chain links TRBV6-5 with TRBJ1-6; D is undetermined. V dropped 2 bases and J dropped 7 bases, with 12 bases sitting between them. The length of the CDR3 is 15 residues. Germline V gives CDR1 MNHEY, CDR2 SVGAGI. Here the CDR3 DNA reads TGTGCCAGCAGTTACGTGGGGAGTGGGAATTCACCCCTCCACTTT. This codes for CASSYVGSGNSPLHF.

The chain is built from TRBV19 and TRBJ1-1, with TRBD1 matching over 7 bases. CDR1 and CDR2 from the germline V gene are LNHDA and SQIVND (reference sequence). The J segment lost 1 base and the V segment lost 6 bases, leaving 5 bases of the junction unmatched. CDR3 size: 14 residues. CDR3 coding DNA: TGTGCCAGTAGCGAACAGGGGAGGAACACTGAAGCTTTCTTT. Translation gives CASSEQGRNTEAFF.

V is TRBV4-2 and J is TRBJ1-1, with 8 nucleotides matching TRBD1. CDR1 and CDR2 from the germline V gene are LGHNA and YNFKEQ. There are 16 residues in the CDR3. With 0 bases clipped from V and 0 bases from J, the junction kept 3 bases outside the gene matches. The CDR3: CASSQETGGMNTEAFF. The CDR3 bases are TGTGCCAGCAGCCAAGAAACAGGGGGGATGAACACTGAAGCTTTCTTT.

This sequence joins TRBV21-1 and TRBJ1-1; TRBD1, the table's D call, lacks a check against the DNA. TRBV21-1 represents a pseudogene. This CDR3 spans 15 amino acids. The CDR3 protein is CASSSWTGQNTEAFF. The CDR3 DNA reads as TGTGCCAGCAGCTCCTGGACAGGGCAGAACACTGAAGCTTTCTTT.

This clone was detected only a few times. This chain uses TRBV5-1 with TRBJ1-1; maybe TRBD1 (5 bases). Trimming cost V 3 bases and J 4 bases, with 7 bases left between them. This CDR3 spans 12 amino acids. CDR1 and CDR2 (germline): SGHRS, YFSETQ. CDR3 nucleotides: TGCGCCAGCAGCTCGGACACCACTGAAGCTTTCTTT. As protein: CASSSDTTEAFF. The full variable domain, in which reference TRBV5-1 and TRBJ1-1 provide the parts outside the CDR3, is KAGVTQTPRYLIKTRGQQVTLSCSPISGHRSVSWYQQTPGQGLQFLFEYFSETQRNKGNFPGRFSGRQFSNSRSEMNVSTLELGDSALYLCASSSDTTEAFFGQGTRLTVV.

This rearrangement joins TRBV10-3 to TRBJ1-2; 7 nucleotides align to TRBD1. The CDR3 contains 16 residues. The germline V gene encodes CDR1 ENHRY and CDR2 SYGVKD. Unmatched junction bases numbered 7, after V lost 3 bases and J lost 0 bases. The CDR3 here is CAISDVPGQTNYGYTF. The CDR3 region has the DNA TGTGCCATCAGTGACGTCCCGGGACAGACTAACTATGGCTACACCTTC.

The chain uses TRBV11-1 and TRBJ2-5, with D unresolved. CDR3 length equals 13 residues. The V end lost 5 bases, the J end lost 3 bases, and 10 bases lay between the germline ends. CDR1 SGHAT and CDR2 FQDESV come from the germline V gene (reference sequence). Here the CDR3 DNA reads TGTGCCAGCAGCCGCGACTGGGAAGAGACCCAGTACTTC. It codes for CASSRDWEETQYF. Full variable domain (rest looked up from reference TRBV11-1 and TRBJ2-5): EAEVAQSPRYKITEKSQAVAFWCDPISGHATLYWYRQILGQGPELLVQFQDESVVDDSQLPKDRFSAERLKGVDSTLKIQPAELGDSAMYLCASSRDWEETQYFGPGTRLLVL.

This clone was recorded a few times. The same CDR3 also results from other DNA sequences found in this sample. The chain recombines TRBV29-1 with TRBJ2-1; unclear D gene. V dropped 2 bases and J dropped 0 bases, with 5 bases sitting between them. CDR1 is SQVTM, CDR2 ANQGSEA, per germline. CDR3 length: 13 amino acids. CDR3 DNA: TGCAGCGTTGAATCTAGCTCCTACAATGAGCAGTTCTTC. Translating gives CSVESSSYNEQFF.

The J gene is TRBJ2-7, the V gene TRBV19; TRBD1 matches 8 bases. This CDR3 contains 12 residues. The junction had 9 bases not matched to a gene; V was cut back by 10 bases and J by 7 bases. The germline CDR1 and CDR2 sequences are LNHDA and SQIVND (reference sequence). CDR3 nucleotides: TGTGCCACAACGGGACAGGCGTATGAGCAGTACTTC. This sequence encodes CATTGQAYEQYF.

The V call is TRBV11-2, the J call TRBJ1-5, with 9 nucleotides matching TRBD1. V dropped 1 base and J dropped 2; count of bases not matched to a gene: 0. CDR3 length equals 15 residues. CDR1 is SGHAT and CDR2 is FQNNGV in the germline V gene. As DNA, the CDR3 is TGTGCCAGCAGCTTAGGGGACAGGGGCAATCAGCCCCAGCATTTT. Amino acid sequence: CASSLGDRGNQPQHF.

The rearrangement uses TRBV7-3 and TRBJ2-3; TRBD2 matches at 11 bases. This CDR3 contains 15 residues. J gave up 5 bases and V 5 bases, and 6 bases lay outside the gene matches. The V gene's germline CDR1 is SGHTA and CDR2 FQGTGA. The CDR3 is CASSSSGGAGDTQYF. CDR3 coding DNA: TGTGCCAGCAGCAGTAGCGGGGGGGCCGGAGATACGCAGTATTTT. The complete variable domain, with remaining parts taken from reference TRBV7-3 and TRBJ2-3, reads GAGVSQTPSNKVTEKGKYVELRCDPISGHTALYWYRQSLGQGPEFLIYFQGTGAADDSGLPNDRFFAVRPEGSVSTLKIQRTERGDSAVYLCASSSSGGAGDTQYFGPGTRLTVL.

The CDR3 spells CASSKQGKAFF. The CDR3 DNA reads TGTGCCAGCAGTAAACAGGGGAAAGCTTTCTTT. The chain links TRBV28 to TRBJ1-1; 7 bases map to TRBD1. CDR1 MDHEN and CDR2 SYDVKM come from the germline V gene. V was clipped by 5 bases and J by 9 bases; unmatched bases: 3. The CDR3 spans 11 residues.